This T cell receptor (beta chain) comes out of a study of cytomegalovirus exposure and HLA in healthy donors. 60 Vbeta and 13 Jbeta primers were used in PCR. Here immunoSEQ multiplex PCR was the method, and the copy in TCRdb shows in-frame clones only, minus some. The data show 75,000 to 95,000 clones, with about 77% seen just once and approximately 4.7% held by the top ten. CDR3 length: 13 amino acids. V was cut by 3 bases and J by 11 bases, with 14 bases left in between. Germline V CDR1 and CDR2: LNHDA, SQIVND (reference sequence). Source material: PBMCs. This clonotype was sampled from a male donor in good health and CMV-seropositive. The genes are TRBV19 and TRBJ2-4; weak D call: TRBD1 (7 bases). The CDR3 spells CASSIGRGDVQYF. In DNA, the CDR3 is TGTGCCAGTAGTATCGGCAGGGGGGATGTTCAGTACTTC.